This T cell receptor (beta chain) was recorded in a study of naive and memory T cell subsets. This CDR3 region has 15 residues. V shed 6 bases, J shed 7 bases, and the junction held 12 bases outside the gene matches. CD4 T cells were positively selected, then CD8 T cells from the CD4-negative fraction. An equimolar mix of two oligonucleotides served as the beta constant-region primer for TRBC1 and TRBC2. The ligated cDNA underwent four PCR rounds using SP2 and nested alpha and beta constant-region primers. Each CDR3 protein is one row after TCRdb ran MiXCR on the UMI-ligation and nested PCR reads. The table includes several thousand distinct CDR3 sequences, less than 5.5% detected once. This clonotype counts as medium-sized (0.01 to 0.1%).

The receptor comes from a human donor in good health. Sequenced sample: effector memory CD8+ T cells from blood. Subset of the sample: effector memory, CD45RA- CD27-. The rearrangement joins TRBV12-3 or TRBV12-4 to TRBJ2-1; 7 bases map to TRBD1. The CDR3 DNA is TGTGCCAGCAGCTCACAGGGGTCTCTGCAAAATGAGCAGTTCTTC. Its translation is CASSSQGSLQNEQFF.